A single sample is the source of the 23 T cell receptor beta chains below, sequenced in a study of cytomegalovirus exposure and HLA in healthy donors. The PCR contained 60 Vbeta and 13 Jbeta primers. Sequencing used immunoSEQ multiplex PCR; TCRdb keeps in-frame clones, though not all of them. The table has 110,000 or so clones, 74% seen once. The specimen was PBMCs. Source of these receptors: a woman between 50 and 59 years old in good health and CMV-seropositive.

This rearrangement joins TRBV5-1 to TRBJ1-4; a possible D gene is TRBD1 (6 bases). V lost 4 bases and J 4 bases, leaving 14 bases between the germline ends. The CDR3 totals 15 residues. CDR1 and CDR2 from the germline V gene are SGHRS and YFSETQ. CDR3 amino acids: CASSPGQLDNEKLFF. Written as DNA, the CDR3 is TGCGCCAGCAGCCCCGGACAGTTGGATAATGAAAAACTGTTTTTT.

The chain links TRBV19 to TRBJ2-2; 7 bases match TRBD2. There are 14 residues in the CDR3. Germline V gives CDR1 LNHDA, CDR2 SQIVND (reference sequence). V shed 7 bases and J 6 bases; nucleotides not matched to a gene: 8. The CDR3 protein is CASTRTSGAGELFF. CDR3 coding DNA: TGTGCCAGTACCCGGACTAGTGGTGCCGGGGAGCTGTTTTTT.

Here the CDR3 DNA reads TGTGCCATCAGCGACGCGGTGTACGAGCAGTACTTC. Protein: CAISDAVYEQYF. The chain has TRBV10-3 and TRBJ2-7, with D uncertain. This CDR3 comprises 12 residues. V lost 6 bases, J lost 4 bases, and 10 bases lay in between. Germline lookup yields CDR1 ENHRY and CDR2 SYGVKD.

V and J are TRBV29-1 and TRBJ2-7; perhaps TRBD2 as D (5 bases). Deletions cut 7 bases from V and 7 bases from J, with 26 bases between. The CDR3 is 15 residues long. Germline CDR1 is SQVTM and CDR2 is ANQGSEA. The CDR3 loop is CSARVDTDSRGEQYF. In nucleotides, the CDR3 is TGCAGCGCCCGGGTCGATACGGACTCCCGGGGAGAGCAGTACTTC.

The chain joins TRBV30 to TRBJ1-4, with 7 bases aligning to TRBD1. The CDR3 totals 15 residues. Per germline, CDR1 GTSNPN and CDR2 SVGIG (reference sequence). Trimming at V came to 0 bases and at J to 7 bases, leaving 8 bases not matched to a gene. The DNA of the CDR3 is TGTGCCTGGAGTGTACCGGGCAGGGGGACTGAAAAACTGTTTTTT. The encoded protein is CAWSVPGRGTEKLFF.

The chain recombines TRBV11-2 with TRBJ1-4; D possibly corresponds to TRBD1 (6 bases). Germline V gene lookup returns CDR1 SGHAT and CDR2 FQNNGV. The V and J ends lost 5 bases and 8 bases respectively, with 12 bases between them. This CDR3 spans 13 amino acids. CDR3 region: CASSRGGVEKLFF. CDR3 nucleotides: TGTGCCAGCAGCAGGGGGGGAGTGGAAAAACTGTTTTTT.

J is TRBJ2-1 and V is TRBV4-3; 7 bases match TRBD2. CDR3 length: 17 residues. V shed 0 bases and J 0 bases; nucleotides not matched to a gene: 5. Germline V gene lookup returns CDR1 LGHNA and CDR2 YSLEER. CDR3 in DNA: TGCGCCAGCAGCCAAGATCCGGGCGGGAGCTCCTACAATGAGCAGTTCTTC. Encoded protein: CASSQDPGGSSYNEQFF.

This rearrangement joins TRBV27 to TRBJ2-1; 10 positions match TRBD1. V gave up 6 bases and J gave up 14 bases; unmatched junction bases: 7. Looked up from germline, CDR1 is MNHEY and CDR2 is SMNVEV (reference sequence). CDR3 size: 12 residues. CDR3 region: CASSIPTGGKFF. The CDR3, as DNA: TGTGCCAGCAGCATACCGACAGGGGGCAAGTTCTTC.

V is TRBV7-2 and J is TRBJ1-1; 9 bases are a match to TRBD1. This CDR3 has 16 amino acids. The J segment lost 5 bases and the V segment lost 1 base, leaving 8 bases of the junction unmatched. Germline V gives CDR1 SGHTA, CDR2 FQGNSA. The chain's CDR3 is CASSLGPQGAGTEAFF. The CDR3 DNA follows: TGTGCCAGCAGCTTAGGACCACAGGGGGCGGGTACTGAAGCTTTCTTT.

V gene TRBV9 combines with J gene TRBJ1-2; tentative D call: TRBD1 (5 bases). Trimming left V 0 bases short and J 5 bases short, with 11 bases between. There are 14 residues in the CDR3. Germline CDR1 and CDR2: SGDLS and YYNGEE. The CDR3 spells CASSVADKIYGYTF. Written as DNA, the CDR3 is TGTGCCAGCAGCGTAGCGGACAAGATTTATGGCTACACCTTC.

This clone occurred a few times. In nucleotides, the CDR3 is TGCGCCAGCAGCCAAGAGGGCGGGGGGGCCAATGAGCAGTTCTTC. Its translation is CASSQEGGGANEQFF. The V gene is TRBV4-3, the J gene TRBJ2-1, with TRBD2 matching 9 bases. Germline V gene sequence: CDR1 LGHNA, CDR2 YSLEER. With 0 bases clipped from V and 6 bases from J, the junction kept 3 bases outside the gene matches. The CDR3 extends over 15 amino acids.

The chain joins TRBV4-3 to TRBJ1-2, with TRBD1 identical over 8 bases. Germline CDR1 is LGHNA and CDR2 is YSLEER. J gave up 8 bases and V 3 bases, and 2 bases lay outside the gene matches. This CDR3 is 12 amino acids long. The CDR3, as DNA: TGCGCCAGCAGCCAGGACAGGGCCGGCTACACCTTC. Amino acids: CASSQDRAGYTF.

CDR3 region: CASSEAGQGWSKVTEAFF. The CDR3, as DNA: TGTGCCAGCAGTGAAGCGGGACAGGGATGGTCCAAGGTCACTGAAGCTTTCTTT. The V and J genes are TRBV2 and TRBJ1-1; 9 bases agree with TRBD1. Germline V CDR1 and CDR2: SNHLY, FYNNEI. With V trimmed by 0 bases and J by 4 bases, 12 bases remained unmatched. The CDR3 sequence is 18 residues long.

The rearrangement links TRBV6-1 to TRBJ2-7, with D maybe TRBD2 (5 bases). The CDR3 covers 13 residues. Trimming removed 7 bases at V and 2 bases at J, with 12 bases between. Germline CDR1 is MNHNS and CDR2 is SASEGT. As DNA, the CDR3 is TGTGCCAGCAACCCGGGGAGAGCCTACGAGCAGTACTTC. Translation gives CASNPGRAYEQYF.

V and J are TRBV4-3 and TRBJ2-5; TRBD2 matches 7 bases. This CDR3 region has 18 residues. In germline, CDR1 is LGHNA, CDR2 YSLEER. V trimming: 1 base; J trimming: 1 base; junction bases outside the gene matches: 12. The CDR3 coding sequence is TGCGCCAGCAGCCAAGGATTGTCTTCAGCGGGGTCCCAAGAGACCCAGTACTTC. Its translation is CASSQGLSSAGSQETQYF.

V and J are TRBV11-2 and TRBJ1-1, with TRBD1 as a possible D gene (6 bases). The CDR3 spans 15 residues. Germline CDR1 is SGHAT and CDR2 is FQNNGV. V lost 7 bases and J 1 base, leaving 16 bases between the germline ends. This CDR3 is CASISAGAPNTEAFF. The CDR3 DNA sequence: TGTGCCAGCATTTCAGCGGGGGCGCCGAACACTGAAGCTTTCTTT. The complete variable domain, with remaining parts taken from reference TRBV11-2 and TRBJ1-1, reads EAGVAQSPRYKIIEKRQSVAFWCNPISGHATLYWYQQILGQGPKLLIQFQNNGVVDDSQLPKDRFSAERLKGVDSTLKIQPAKLEDSAVYLCASISAGAPNTEAFFGQGTRLTVV.

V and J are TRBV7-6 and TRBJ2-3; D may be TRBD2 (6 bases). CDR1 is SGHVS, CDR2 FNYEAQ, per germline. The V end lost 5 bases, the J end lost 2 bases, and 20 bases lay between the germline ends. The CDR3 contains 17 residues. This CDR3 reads CASSLIRAGFFTDTQYF. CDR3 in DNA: TGTGCCAGCAGCCTGATTCGGGCGGGATTCTTCACAGATACGCAGTATTTT.

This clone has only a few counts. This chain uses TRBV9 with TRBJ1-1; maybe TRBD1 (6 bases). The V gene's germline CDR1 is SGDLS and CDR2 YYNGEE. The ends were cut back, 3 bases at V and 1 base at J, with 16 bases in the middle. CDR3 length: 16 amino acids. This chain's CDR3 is CASSEGTGRTNTEAFF. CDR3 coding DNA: TGTGCCAGCAGCGAGGGAACAGGGCGGACGAACACTGAAGCTTTCTTT.

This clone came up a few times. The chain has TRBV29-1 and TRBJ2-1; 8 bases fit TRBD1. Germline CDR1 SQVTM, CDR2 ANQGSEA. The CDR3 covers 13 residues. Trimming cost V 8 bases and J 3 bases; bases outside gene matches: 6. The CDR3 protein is CSLGQGGYNEQFF. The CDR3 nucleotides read TGCAGCCTAGGACAGGGAGGCTACAATGAGCAGTTCTTC.

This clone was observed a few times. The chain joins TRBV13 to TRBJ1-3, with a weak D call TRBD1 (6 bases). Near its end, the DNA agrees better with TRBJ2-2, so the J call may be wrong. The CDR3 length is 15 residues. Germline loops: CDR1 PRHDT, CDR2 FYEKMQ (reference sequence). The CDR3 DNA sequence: TGTGCCAGCAGCCGCACCGGGACATGGACCGGGGAGCTGTTTTTT. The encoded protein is CASSRTGTWTGELFF.

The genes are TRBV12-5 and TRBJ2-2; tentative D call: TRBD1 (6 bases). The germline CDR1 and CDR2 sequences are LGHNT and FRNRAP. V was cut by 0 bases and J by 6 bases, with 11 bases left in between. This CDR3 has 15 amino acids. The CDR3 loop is CASGLVVQGPGELFF. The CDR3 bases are TGTGCTAGTGGTTTGGTAGTACAGGGCCCCGGGGAGCTGTTTTTT.

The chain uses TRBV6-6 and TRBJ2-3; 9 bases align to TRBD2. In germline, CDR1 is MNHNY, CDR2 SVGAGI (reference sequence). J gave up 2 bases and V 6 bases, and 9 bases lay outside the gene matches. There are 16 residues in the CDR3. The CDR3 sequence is CASRQTAGGTTDTQYF. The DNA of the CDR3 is TGTGCCAGCAGGCAAACGGCGGGGGGGACCACAGATACGCAGTATTTT.

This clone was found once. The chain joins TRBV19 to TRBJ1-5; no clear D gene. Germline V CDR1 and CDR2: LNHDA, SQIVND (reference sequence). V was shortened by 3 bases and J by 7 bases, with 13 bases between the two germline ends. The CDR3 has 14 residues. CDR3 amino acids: CASSISGPIQPQHF. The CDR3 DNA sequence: TGTGCCAGTAGTATTTCAGGTCCAATCCAGCCCCAGCATTTT. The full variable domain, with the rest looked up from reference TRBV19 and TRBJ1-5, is DGGITQSPKYLFRKEGQNVTLSCEQNLNHDAMYWYRQDPGQGLRLIYYSQIVNDFQKGDIAEGYSVSREKKESFPLTVTSAQKNPTAFYLCASSISGPIQPQHFGDGTRLSIL.